The 23 T cell receptor beta chains below all came from one sample that was sequenced in a study of blood T cells in healthy people across ages. It was with a sample-barcoded 5' primer and a J-beta primer mix that a second PCR of roughly 6 to 12 cycles was run. TCRdb analysed the 5' RACE reads with MiXCR anew, one entry per CDR3 protein. The table shows 700,000 to 1,000,000 distinct CDR3 sequences, with under 55% occurring only once. Source material: blood. The receptors were sampled from a man aged 60-69 years in good health.

The V and J genes are TRBV29-1 and TRBJ1-1; 9 nucleotides agree with TRBD1. Trimming removed 4 bases from V and 3 bases from J; junction bases left unmatched: 6. The germline gives CDR1 SQVTM, CDR2 ANQGSEA. This CDR3 region has 14 residues. CDR3 nucleotide sequence: TGCAGCGTTGGCGACAGGGGGGTTGACACTGAAGCTTTCTTT. Protein product: CSVGDRGVDTEAFF. The variable domain in full, completed from reference TRBV29-1 and TRBJ1-1, reads SAVISQKPSRDICQRGTSLTIQCQVDSQVTMMFWYRQQPGQSLTLIATANQGSEATYESGFVIDKFPISRPNLTFSTLTVSNMSPEDSSIYLCSVGDRGVDTEAFFGQGTRLTVV.

The chain couples TRBV28 to TRBJ2-7, with 8 bases lining up with TRBD1. Germline assignment: CDR1 MDHEN and CDR2 SYDVKM. The V segment lost 4 bases and the J segment 9 bases; nucleotides outside the gene matches: 11. This CDR3 region has 14 residues. CDR3 in DNA: TGTGCCAGCAGTTCAGAGACAGGGGCCTGGGGGCAGTACTTC. Translated: CASSSETGAWGQYF.

The genes are TRBV4-1 and TRBJ2-5; D remains ambiguous. The DNA end favors TRBJ2-7, so the J call may be wrong. The CDR3 contains 15 residues. Germline-derived CDR1 and CDR2 are MGHRA and YSYEKL. The CDR3 here is CASSQDINDRNEQYF. The CDR3 DNA sequence: TGCGCCAGCAGCCAAGATATTAACGATCGTAACGAGCAGTACTTC.

The chain is built from TRBV20-1 and TRBJ1-5; 9 nucleotides match TRBD1. This CDR3 is 15 amino acids long. Germline CDR1 and CDR2: DFQATT and SNEGSKA (reference sequence). J was trimmed by 7 bases and V by 3 bases; bases with no gene match: 10. The CDR3 here is CSASPNRGLEQPQHF. CDR3 coding DNA: TGCAGTGCTAGCCCCAACAGGGGGCTGGAGCAGCCCCAGCATTTT.

This chain joins TRBV4-1 and TRBJ2-5, with 8 bases fitting TRBD1. The end of the DNA is better explained by TRBJ2-7, so the J call may be wrong. The V gene's germline CDR1 is MGHRA and CDR2 YSYEKL. The CDR3 is made up of 15 amino acids. CDR3 DNA: TGCGCCAGCAGCCAAGAAGGACAGGGTATCTACGAGCAGTACTTC. It codes for CASSQEGQGIYEQYF.

This clonotype occurred a few times. The gene calls are TRBV5-1 and TRBJ2-3; perhaps TRBD2 as D (5 bases). The germline V gene has CDR1 SGHRS and CDR2 YFSETQ. The CDR3 runs 16 residues. In nucleotides, the CDR3 is TGCGCAACGGGTCGGGGTAAAACTACGGGCACAGATACGCAGTATTTT. Its translation is CATGRGKTTGTDTQYF.

This clonotype was seen a handful of times. The rearrangement links TRBV11-2 to TRBJ2-5; D perhaps matches TRBD2 (6 bases). CDR1 SGHAT and CDR2 FQNNGV come from the germline V gene. CDR3 length: 14 amino acids. Deletions cut 2 bases from V and 4 bases from J, with 11 bases between. CDR3 region: CASSLPGGRETQYF. The CDR3 DNA reads TGTGCCAGCAGCTTACCCGGGGGTCGAGAGACCCAGTACTTC.

Many counts were recorded for this clonotype. The chain uses TRBV4-3 and TRBJ2-5, with D maybe TRBD1 (6 bases). With 0 bases removed from V and 2 bases from J, the gap between germline ends came to 19 bases. CDR1 and CDR2 from the germline V gene are LGHNA and YSLEER. CDR3 size: 18 residues. CDR3 in amino acids: CASSQEQGRTAEQETQYF. DNA of the CDR3: TGCGCCAGCAGCCAAGAACAGGGACGAACTGCCGAACAAGAGACCCAGTACTTC.

This clonotype was counted between two and nine times. V is TRBV2 and J is TRBJ2-1; unclear D gene. This CDR3 has 11 residues. The germline CDR1 and CDR2 sequences are SNHLY and FYNNEI. V was shortened by 6 bases and J by 10 bases, with 10 bases between the two germline ends. The CDR3: CASRGFGEQFF. The CDR3 bases are TGTGCCAGCAGGGGTTTCGGGGAGCAGTTCTTC.

This clonotype was detected only a few times. The chain is built from TRBV4-2 and TRBJ2-7; D may correspond to TRBD1 or TRBD2 (6 bases each). The germline V and J ends were trimmed by 4 bases and 4 bases, with 11 bases remaining between them. CDR3 size: 13 residues. The germline CDR1 and CDR2 sequences are LGHNA and YNFKEQ. Here the CDR3 reads CASSPGAEYEQYF. In DNA form, the CDR3 reads TGTGCCAGCAGCCCGGGGGCCGAATACGAGCAGTACTTC.

This clonotype was seen a few times. The chain couples TRBV24-1 to TRBJ2-4; 7 bases are a match to TRBD1. The CDR3 is 13 residues long. The germline gives CDR1 KGHDR, CDR2 SFDVKD. With V trimmed by 9 bases and J by 7 bases, 8 bases remained unmatched. CDR3 region: CATSETGFNIQYF. The CDR3 region has the DNA TGTGCCACCTCCGAGACAGGGTTTAACATTCAGTACTTC.

The chain uses TRBV29-1 and TRBJ2-3; either TRBD1 or TRBD2 may fit D (5 bases each). Germline V gene data show CDR1 as SQVTM and CDR2 as ANQGSEA. Trimming removed 7 bases from V and 5 bases from J, with 19 bases in between. The CDR3 runs to 14 residues. Written as DNA, the CDR3 is TGCAGCGCCTGGGACCGCCGGGAAGGAGATACGCAGTATTTT. Translating it yields CSAWDRREGDTQYF.

V is TRBV12-3 or TRBV12-4 and J is TRBJ1-5; D is perhaps TRBD1 (6 bases). The V gene lost 6 bases and the J gene lost 4 bases, with 13 bases spanning the gap. The CDR3 covers 14 residues. CDR3 in amino acids: CASRTGTRNQPQHF. In DNA form, the CDR3 reads TGTGCCAGCAGAACCGGGACAAGGAATCAGCCCCAGCATTTT.

This chain connects TRBV2 to TRBJ2-4, with 13 bases lining up with TRBD2. Trimming cost V 8 bases and J 0 bases; bases outside gene matches: 4. This CDR3 spans 16 amino acids. Germline lookup yields CDR1 SNHLY and CDR2 FYNNEI. This CDR3 reads CASQGLAGEAKNIQYF. In DNA form, the CDR3 reads TGTGCCAGCCAAGGACTAGCGGGGGAAGCCAAAAACATTCAGTACTTC.

Only a few counts were recorded for this clonotype. The genes are TRBV9 and TRBJ2-3, with TRBD1 matching 10 bases. This CDR3 spans 16 amino acids. Germline trimming cut 0 bases from V and 2 bases from J; bases unmatched to any gene: 3. In germline, CDR1 is SGDLS, CDR2 YYNGEE. CDR3 DNA sequence: TGTGCCAGCAGCGTAGAGGGGACAGGGGACACAGATACGCAGTATTTT. This encodes CASSVEGTGDTDTQYF. Full variable domain (outside the CDR3, taken from reference TRBV9 and TRBJ2-3): DSGVTQTPKHLITATGQRVTLRCSPRSGDLSVYWYQQSLDQGLQFLIQYYNGEERAKGNILERFSAQQFPDLHSELNLSSLELGDSALYFCASSVEGTGDTDTQYFGPGTRLTVL.

V and J are TRBV29-1 and TRBJ1-3; D remains ambiguous. Trimming removed 5 bases at V and 0 bases at J, with 11 bases between. Per the germline V gene, CDR1 is SQVTM and CDR2 is ANQGSEA. The CDR3 is made up of 14 amino acids. CDR3 residues: CSVSGGGSGNTIYF. CDR3 nucleotides: TGCAGCGTTTCTGGTGGAGGCTCTGGAAACACCATATATTTT.

This clonotype came up a few times. The chain is built from TRBV11-2 and TRBJ2-5; TRBD2 aligns across 11 bases. The CDR3 is made up of 14 amino acids. Germline trimming cut 2 bases from V and 4 bases from J; bases unmatched to any gene: 0. Germline V gene lookup returns CDR1 SGHAT and CDR2 FQNNGV. CDR3: CASSLLAGGETQYF. The CDR3 region has the DNA TGTGCCAGCAGCTTACTAGCGGGGGGAGAGACCCAGTACTTC.

The rearrangement links TRBV5-1 to TRBJ2-5, with TRBD1 identical over 9 bases. The J call may not be correct, given that the DNA end is closer to TRBJ2-7. This CDR3 has 15 amino acids. CDR1 is SGHRS, CDR2 YFSETQ, per germline. CDR3 in amino acids: CASSLDQQGAYEQYF. The CDR3 DNA sequence: TGCGCCAGCAGCTTGGACCAACAGGGGGCATACGAGCAGTACTTC.

The J gene is TRBJ1-2, the V gene TRBV4-3; D possibly corresponds to TRBD1 (5 bases). The V end lost 0 bases, the J end lost 4 bases, and 18 bases lay between the germline ends. Germline CDR1 and CDR2: LGHNA and YSLEER. The CDR3 has 17 residues. CDR3 amino acids: CASSQDALAGSIYGYTF. CDR3 sequence (DNA): TGCGCCAGCAGCCAAGATGCTTTAGCAGGGTCGATCTATGGCTACACCTTC.

This clonotype has a count of ten or more. This chain links TRBV5-1 with TRBJ2-7; D uncertain. V lost 5 bases and J 8 bases, leaving 26 bases between the germline ends. The CDR3 consists of 16 residues. Germline V gene lookup returns CDR1 SGHRS and CDR2 YFSETQ. The CDR3 DNA reads TGCGCCAGCAGGATTGAGGAAGACATTCAAAACGGAAAGCAGTACTTC. Its protein is CASRIEEDIQNGKQYF. Supplemented by reference TRBV5-1 and TRBJ2-7, the full variable domain reads KAGVTQTPRYLIKTRGQQVTLSCSPISGHRSVSWYQQTPGQGLQFLFEYFSETQRNKGNFPGRFSGRQFSNSRSEMNVSTLELGDSALYLCASRIEEDIQNGKQYFGPGTRLTVT.

The chain recombines TRBV20-1 with TRBJ2-4; no firm D call. CDR3 length equals 14 residues. V lost 0 bases and J 0 bases, leaving 6 bases between the germline ends. Germline loops: CDR1 DFQATT, CDR2 SNEGSKA (reference sequence). The CDR3 is CSARDQLAKNIQYF. The CDR3 region has the DNA TGCAGTGCTAGAGATCAGTTAGCCAAAAACATTCAGTACTTC.

The rearrangement joins TRBV14 to TRBJ2-1, with 8 bases that match TRBD1. After removal of 4 bases from V and 6 bases from J, the junction contained 2 bases not matched to a gene. The CDR3 is made up of 13 amino acids. Germline V CDR1 and CDR2: SGHDN, FVKESK. CDR3 bases: TGTGCCAGCAGCCGGGGACAGGTCAATGAGCAGTTCTTC. It is translated as CASSRGQVNEQFF.

This clonotype was seen a handful of times. The rearrangement links TRBV6-2 or TRBV6-3 to TRBJ2-1, with 9 bases lining up with TRBD1. CDR1 and CDR2 from the germline V gene are MNHEY and SVGEGT. This CDR3 region has 15 residues. V trimming: 9 bases; J trimming: 12 bases; junction bases outside the gene matches: 18. Written as DNA, the CDR3 is TGTGCCAGTTTCGACCGGGACAGGGTGGATCCTGGGCAGTTCTTC. Its protein is CASFDRDRVDPGQFF.